The 21 T cell receptor beta chains reported below all come from one sample, sequenced in a study of PD-L1 blockade in urothelial cancer. Here immunoSEQ multiplex PCR was the method, and the copy in TCRdb shows in-frame clones only, minus some. The sample gives about 25,000 clones, approximately 86% of which show up once; about 1.6% is in the top ten. Time point denoted: peripheral blood 6 weeks after treatment start. The sample here was PBMCs, taken around atezolizumab (anti-PD-L1) treatment. The source is a man aged 70 or older with urothelial cancer.

The rearrangement links TRBV21-1 to TRBJ2-7; the listed D gene, TRBD2, was not tested against the DNA. TRBV21-1 is reported as a pseudogene. This CDR3 region has 16 residues. CDR3 region: CASTPKEAAMPHEQYF. CDR3 DNA sequence: TGTGCCAGCACCCCCAAGGAAGCGGCGATGCCCCACGAGCAGTACTTC.

The chain joins TRBV28 to TRBJ2-3; a possible D gene is TRBD2 (6 bases). CDR1 MDHEN and CDR2 SYDVKM come from the germline V gene. V shed 4 bases and J shed 3 bases, with 8 bases lying between them. This CDR3 comprises 13 residues. The chain's CDR3 is CASSSGLTDTQYF. The CDR3 DNA sequence: TGTGCCAGCAGTTCCGGACTAACAGATACGCAGTATTTT.

The chain is built from TRBV30 and TRBJ1-3, with no clear D. CDR3 length: 15 residues. V lost 2 bases and J 0 bases, leaving 11 bases between the germline ends. Germline lookup yields CDR1 GTSNPN and CDR2 SVGIG (reference sequence). The CDR3 is CAWSRLLRSGNTIYF. In DNA form, the CDR3 reads TGTGCCTGGAGTCGACTCCTCCGCTCTGGAAACACCATATATTTT.

The chain uses TRBV27 and TRBJ1-1, with 9 bases aligning to TRBD1. Germline V CDR1 and CDR2: MNHEY, SMNVEV (reference sequence). The trim removed 3 bases at V and 3 bases at J, leaving 11 bases unmatched. CDR3 length: 17 amino acids. In DNA, the CDR3 is TGTGCCAGCAGTTTCTCAGTTACAGGGGGCGCGGACACTGAAGCTTTCTTT. It encodes CASSFSVTGGADTEAFF.

The V gene is TRBV7-9, the J gene TRBJ1-1, with D maybe TRBD1 (6 bases). CDR3 length: 14 amino acids. Per germline, CDR1 SEHNR and CDR2 FQNEAQ (reference sequence). V lost 5 bases and J 7 bases, leaving 17 bases between the germline ends. CDR3 residues: CASSEGGAQLEAFF. The CDR3 DNA reads as TGTGCCAGCAGCGAGGGGGGGGCCCAGCTTGAAGCTTTCTTT. The full variable domain, in which reference TRBV7-9 and TRBJ1-1 provide the parts outside the CDR3, is DTGVSQNPRHKITKRGQNVTFRCDPISEHNRLYWYRQTLGQGPEFLTYFQNEAQLEKSRLLSDRFSAERPKGSFSTLEIQRTEQGDSAMYLCASSEGGAQLEAFFGQGTRLTVV.

This chain joins TRBV5-1 and TRBJ2-1, with 13 bases matching TRBD2. Germline CDR1 reads SGHRS; CDR2 reads YFSETQ. The CDR3 loop spans 15 amino acids. Unmatched junction bases numbered 2, after V lost 2 bases and J lost 6 bases. The CDR3, as DNA: TGCGCCAGCAGCTTAAGGACTAGCGGGGGCAATGAGCAGTTCTTC. Translation gives CASSLRTSGGNEQFF.

The chain carries TRBV11-3 and TRBJ1-1; the D is unclear. V lost 0 bases and J lost 7, with 9 bases in between. The CDR3 covers 13 residues. The germline V gene has CDR1 SGHNT and CDR2 YENEEA. The CDR3 is CASSLDRRYEAFF. In nucleotides, the CDR3 is TGTGCCAGCAGCTTAGACCGGAGGTATGAAGCTTTCTTT. The variable domain in full, completed from reference TRBV11-3 and TRBJ1-1, reads EAGVVQSPRYKIIEKKQPVAFWCNPISGHNTLYWYLQNLGQGPELLIRYENEEAVDDSQLPKDRFSAERLKGVDSTLKIQPAELGDSAVYLCASSLDRRYEAFFGQGTRLTVV.

The chain carries TRBV5-6 and TRBJ2-7, with 12 positions matching TRBD2. The V gene's germline CDR1 is SGHDT and CDR2 YYEEEE. The CDR3 consists of 14 residues. Trimming removed 0 bases from V and 9 bases from J; junction bases left unmatched: 4. The CDR3 bases are TGTGCCAGCAGCTTGGCTAGCGGGAGGGTAGGGCAGTACTTC. This codes for CASSLASGRVGQYF.

V gene TRBV6-1 combines with J gene TRBJ2-7; 11 positions match TRBD1. The V gene's germline CDR1 is MNHNS and CDR2 SASEGT. This CDR3 is built from 14 residues. Losses at the gene ends were 6 bases for V and 2 bases for J; bases not matched to a gene: 3. CDR3 residues: CASRWTGGPYEQYF. CDR3 coding DNA: TGTGCCAGCAGATGGACAGGGGGCCCCTACGAGCAGTACTTC.

The chain uses TRBV4-3 and TRBJ2-3; TRBD2 might be the D (5 bases). CDR3 size: 16 residues. Per germline, CDR1 LGHNA and CDR2 YSLEER. The V end lost 3 bases, the J end lost 4 bases, and 17 bases lay between the germline ends. CDR3 residues: CASSHPGEGYADTQYF. The CDR3 DNA follows: TGCGCCAGCAGCCACCCCGGTGAGGGCTATGCAGATACGCAGTATTTT.

The chain carries TRBV5-1 and TRBJ2-1, with 9 positions matching TRBD2. Germline lookup yields CDR1 SGHRS and CDR2 YFSETQ. After removal of 5 bases from V and 2 bases from J, the junction contained 8 bases not matched to a gene. This CDR3 contains 16 residues. The DNA for the CDR3 is TGCGCCAGCAGTTTTTCAGCGGGAGGACCCTACAATGAGCAGTTCTTC. Residues: CASSFSAGGPYNEQFF.

The J gene is TRBJ2-7, the V gene TRBV29-1; 7 positions agree with TRBD1. Trimming removed 5 bases from V and 1 base from J; junction bases left unmatched: 14. The germline gives CDR1 SQVTM, CDR2 ANQGSEA. The CDR3 extends over 16 amino acids. The CDR3 DNA sequence: TGCAGCGTTTTGTTTATTATCGGGACAGCGTCCTACGAGCAGTACTTC. Its translation is CSVLFIIGTASYEQYF.

This chain joins TRBV27 and TRBJ1-5, with D unclear. Germline V gene data show CDR1 as MNHEY and CDR2 as SMNVEV (reference sequence). Trimming took off 3 bases at V and 2 bases at J, with 11 bases between the two ends. The CDR3 loop spans 15 amino acids. CDR3 protein: CASSFSLSGNQPQHF. The CDR3 DNA is TGTGCCAGCAGTTTCTCACTTAGTGGCAATCAGCCCCAGCATTTT.

This clone appeared a few times. The chain recombines TRBV18 with TRBJ2-3; D perhaps matches TRBD1 (6 bases). In germline, CDR1 is KGHSH, CDR2 LQKENI. This CDR3 is built from 15 residues. V dropped 4 bases and J dropped 3 bases, with 14 bases sitting between them. The CDR3 nucleotides read TGTGCCAGCTCACTCCGACAGGTTGCAACAGATACGCAGTATTTT. Encoded protein: CASSLRQVATDTQYF. The full variable domain, with the rest looked up from reference TRBV18 and TRBJ2-3, is NAGVMQNPRHLVRRRGQEARLRCSPMKGHSHVYWYRQLPEEGLKFMVYLQKENIIDESGMPKERFSAEFPKEGPSILRIQQVVRGDSAAYFCASSLRQVATDTQYFGPGTRLTVL.

This chain links TRBV28 with TRBJ2-7, with 8 bases aligning to TRBD1. Trimming cost V 4 bases and J 12 bases; bases outside gene matches: 8. Germline V gene sequence: CDR1 MDHEN, CDR2 SYDVKM. The CDR3 consists of 12 residues. CDR3 sequence: CASSSRTGQLYF. The CDR3, as DNA: TGTGCCAGCAGTTCCCGGACAGGGCAACTGTACTTC.

The rearrangement joins TRBV4-1 to TRBJ2-3, with 10 bases lining up with TRBD2. The junction had 14 bases not matched to a gene; V was cut back by 3 bases and J by 8 bases. The CDR3 runs to 17 residues. The germline V gene encodes CDR1 MGHRA and CDR2 YSYEKL. In DNA form, the CDR3 reads TGCGCCAGCAGCCAGGGGCCTCTAGCGGGAGTACTAGGTACGCAGTATTTT. It yields the protein CASSQGPLAGVLGTQYF.

The CDR3 loop is CASSQDGGGSEAFF. The CDR3 DNA is TGTGCCAGCAGCCAAGATGGAGGGGGCTCTGAAGCTTTCTTT. The chain employs TRBV4-2 and TRBJ1-1; 7 positions agree with TRBD1. CDR1 and CDR2 (germline): LGHNA, YNFKEQ. The CDR3 runs 14 residues. J gave up 6 bases and V 0 bases, and 4 bases lay outside the gene matches.

This chain connects TRBV19 to TRBJ2-5; 9 nucleotides line up with TRBD1. V trimming: 7 bases; J trimming: 0 bases; junction bases outside the gene matches: 6. The CDR3 spans 15 residues. Germline V gives CDR1 LNHDA, CDR2 SQIVND (reference sequence). The CDR3 DNA reads as TGTGCCAGTACCAGGGACAGGGCGAACCAAGAGACCCAGTACTTC. As protein: CASTRDRANQETQYF.

The chain carries TRBV5-4 and TRBJ2-2; possibly TRBD2 for D (7 bases). The CDR3 loop spans 17 amino acids. V lost 4 bases, J lost 0 bases, and 16 bases lay in between. Germline V lookup: CDR1 SGHNT, CDR2 YYREEE (reference sequence). The CDR3, as DNA: TGTGCCAGCAGCATAGGGGGGGGAGGGTCGAACACCGGGGAGCTGTTTTTT. This translates into CASSIGGGGSNTGELFF.

The genes are TRBV7-9 and TRBJ2-7; TRBD1 might be the D (6 bases). V was trimmed by 5 bases and J by 0 bases, leaving 8 bases between them. CDR3 size: 13 residues. Germline V gene data show CDR1 as SEHNR and CDR2 as FQNEAQ (reference sequence). The CDR3 is CASSPGASYEQYF. The CDR3 region has the DNA TGTGCCAGCAGCCCAGGGGCCTCCTACGAGCAGTACTTC.

Regarding this clone: Other DNA sequences within the sample encode an identical CDR3. This chain joins TRBV5-1 and TRBJ2-5; 7 positions agree with TRBD2. The CDR3 is 14 residues long. The junction had 3 bases not matched to a gene; V was cut back by 0 bases and J by 4 bases. Germline CDR1 is SGHRS and CDR2 is YFSETQ. CDR3 coding DNA: TGCGCCAGCAGCTTGGGGTCGGGAGGAGAGACCCAGTACTTC. It codes for CASSLGSGGETQYF.